This is a list of T cell receptor beta chains from one sample in a study of cytomegalovirus exposure and HLA in healthy donors. Repertoires were generated with immunoSEQ multiplex PCR, while TCRdb's copy carries only in-frame clones and drops some. This table has 110,000 to 150,000 clones, 79% appearing once. The specimen sequenced was PBMCs. The receptors shown here come from a man between 18 and 29 years old in good health and CMV-seronegative. Both conserved end residues are part of each CDR3. Fields, in order: D gene, J gene, V gene, clone size, CDR3 protein, CDR3 DNA. D genes are given only for firm matches. Where a row states a size, it is once, few, many or the class of an expanded clone; other rows omit it.

D gene: .
J gene: TRBJ1-5
V gene: TRBV15
clone size: .
CDR3 protein: CATSSRGSNQPQHF
CDR3 DNA: TGTGCCACCAGCAGTCGGGGTAGCAATCAGCCCCAGCATTTT

D gene: TRBD1
J gene: TRBJ1-5
V gene: TRBV30
clone size: .
CDR3 protein: CAWSARGNGNQPQHF
CDR3 DNA: TGTGCCTGGAGTGCCAGGGGGAACGGCAATCAGCCCCAGCATTTT

D gene: .
J gene: TRBJ1-5
V gene: TRBV15
clone size: once
CDR3 protein: CATSRRSGSGGRYSNQPQHF
CDR3 DNA: TGTGCCACCAGCAGACGCAGCGGATCGGGGGGCCGGTATAGCAATCAGCCCCAGCATTTT

D gene: TRBD1
J gene: TRBJ1-2
V gene: TRBV27
clone size: .
CDR3 protein: CASRIAGQGYGYTF
CDR3 DNA: TGTGCCAGCAGAATTGCGGGACAGGGTTACGGCTACACCTTC

D gene: .
J gene: TRBJ1-1
V gene: TRBV4-2
clone size: few
CDR3 protein: CASSWETGSPEAFF
CDR3 DNA: TGTGCCAGCAGCTGGGAAACAGGGAGTCCTGAAGCTTTCTTT

D gene: .
J gene: TRBJ1-2
V gene: TRBV2
clone size: .
CDR3 protein: CASSEASRAANYGYTF
CDR3 DNA: TGTGCCAGCAGTGAAGCGTCCAGGGCCGCTAACTATGGCTACACCTTC

D gene: .
J gene: TRBJ1-2
V gene: TRBV5-4
clone size: many
CDR3 protein: CASSLLGRKSNYGYTF
CDR3 DNA: TGTGCCAGCAGCTTGTTGGGCAGGAAATCCAACTATGGCTACACCTTC

D gene: .
J gene: TRBJ1-1
V gene: TRBV6-5
clone size: few
CDR3 protein: CASSLGGLNTEAFF
CDR3 DNA: TGTGCCAGCAGTTTGGGCGGGTTGAACACTGAAGCTTTCTTT

D gene: TRBD1
J gene: TRBJ2-1
V gene: TRBV18
clone size: .
CDR3 protein: CASSLRDSYNEQFF
CDR3 DNA: TGTGCCAGCTCCCTCCGGGACAGCTACAATGAGCAGTTCTTC

D gene: .
J gene: TRBJ1-4
V gene: TRBV5-8
clone size: few
CDR3 protein: CASSFYNEKLFF
CDR3 DNA: TGTGCCAGCAGCTTTTATAATGAAAAACTGTTTTTT

D gene: .
J gene: TRBJ2-3
V gene: TRBV6-1
clone size: few
CDR3 protein: CASSERVSRPGGTQYF
CDR3 DNA: TGTGCCAGCAGTGAGAGGGTGAGCCGGCCCGGTGGTACGCAGTATTTT

D gene: TRBD1
J gene: TRBJ2-7
V gene: TRBV19
clone size: .
CDR3 protein: CASSPDRGRPYEQYF
CDR3 DNA: TGTGCCAGTAGTCCTGACAGGGGGAGACCCTACGAGCAGTACTTC

D gene: TRBD1
J gene: TRBJ1-5
V gene: TRBV5-5
clone size: .
CDR3 protein: CASSYDTGQGSNQPQHF
CDR3 DNA: TGTGCCAGCAGCTACGATACGGGACAGGGTAGCAATCAGCCCCAGCATTTT

D gene: .
J gene: TRBJ2-1
V gene: TRBV19
clone size: .
CDR3 protein: CASSISSGLYNEQFF
CDR3 DNA: TGTGCCAGTAGTATAAGCAGCGGACTCTACAATGAGCAGTTCTTC

D gene: TRBD2
J gene: TRBJ2-5
V gene: TRBV9
clone size: .
CDR3 protein: CASSAKGLAGGLLGEAQYF
CDR3 DNA: TGTGCCAGCAGCGCTAAGGGACTAGCGGGGGGGCTACTCGGAGAGGCCCAGTACTTC

D gene: .
J gene: TRBJ1-5
V gene: TRBV6-5
clone size: .
CDR3 protein: CASSYRGSPNQPQHF
CDR3 DNA: TGTGCCAGCAGTTACAGGGGTTCCCCCAATCAGCCCCAGCATTTT

D gene: .
J gene: TRBJ2-2
V gene: TRBV25-1
clone size: once
CDR3 protein: CASRALGNTGELFF
CDR3 DNA: TGTGCCAGCAGGGCCCTTGGCAACACCGGGGAGCTGTTTTTT

D gene: TRBD1
J gene: TRBJ1-3
V gene: TRBV12-5
clone size: once
CDR3 protein: CASGLARDRGTGNTIYF
CDR3 DNA: TGTGCTAGTGGTTTGGCCCGGGACAGGGGCACTGGAAACACCATATATTTT

D gene: .
J gene: TRBJ1-3
V gene: TRBV7-9
clone size: .
CDR3 protein: CASSPKLTATFSGNTIYF
CDR3 DNA: TGTGCCAGCAGCCCGAAATTGACAGCTACGTTCTCTGGAAACACCATATATTTT

D gene: TRBD1
J gene: TRBJ2-7
V gene: TRBV18
clone size: .
CDR3 protein: CASSQRTGAYEQYF
CDR3 DNA: TGTGCCAGCTCACAAAGGACAGGGGCGTACGAGCAGTACTTC

D gene: TRBD1
J gene: TRBJ1-4
V gene: TRBV11-2
clone size: .
CDR3 protein: CASSLGQGANEKLFF
CDR3 DNA: TGTGCCAGCAGCTTAGGACAGGGAGCTAATGAAAAACTGTTTTTT

D gene: .
J gene: TRBJ2-7
V gene: TRBV27
clone size: .
CDR3 protein: CASSLGQGSYEQYF
CDR3 DNA: TGTGCCAGCAGTTTAGGCCAGGGCTCCTACGAGCAGTACTTC

D gene: TRBD1
J gene: TRBJ1-4
V gene: TRBV2
clone size: .
CDR3 protein: CASRKGTVATNEKLFF
CDR3 DNA: TGTGCCAGCAGGAAAGGGACAGTTGCAACTAATGAAAAACTGTTTTTT

D gene: TRBD1
J gene: TRBJ1-1
V gene: TRBV4-1
clone size: .
CDR3 protein: CASSFQGGTEAFF
CDR3 DNA: TGCGCCAGCAGCTTCCAGGGGGGTACTGAAGCTTTCTTT

D gene: TRBD1
J gene: TRBJ2-3
V gene: TRBV7-2
clone size: .
CDR3 protein: CASSLHLGQGSPDTQYF
CDR3 DNA: TGTGCCAGCAGCTTACATTTGGGACAGGGTTCCCCAGATACGCAGTATTTT

D gene: TRBD1
J gene: TRBJ2-7
V gene: TRBV6-6
clone size: few
CDR3 protein: CASSYSTGGYEQYF
CDR3 DNA: TGTGCCAGCAGTTACTCGACAGGGGGCTACGAGCAGTACTTC

D gene: TRBD1
J gene: TRBJ1-2
V gene: TRBV7-9
clone size: .
CDR3 protein: CASSLFQSQGNGYTF
CDR3 DNA: TGTGCCAGCAGCTTATTCCAATCACAGGGGAATGGCTACACCTTC

D gene: .
J gene: TRBJ1-2
V gene: TRBV10-3
clone size: .
CDR3 protein: CATEEVGGDGYTF
CDR3 DNA: TGTGCCACCGAGGAGGTCGGGGGGGATGGCTACACCTTC

D gene: TRBD2
J gene: TRBJ2-3
V gene: TRBV9
clone size: .
CDR3 protein: CASSVGLAGGSEDTQYF
CDR3 DNA: TGTGCCAGCAGCGTTGGACTAGCGGGGGGATCGGAAGATACGCAGTATTTT

D gene: .
J gene: TRBJ1-2
V gene: TRBV4-3
clone size: .
CDR3 protein: CASSQDLRGPNYGYTF
CDR3 DNA: TGCGCCAGCAGCCAAGATCTCAGGGGCCCTAACTATGGCTACACCTTC

D gene: TRBD1
J gene: TRBJ1-4
V gene: TRBV7-9
clone size: .
CDR3 protein: CASSYGQGANEKLFF
CDR3 DNA: TGTGCCAGCAGCTACGGACAGGGCGCTAATGAAAAACTGTTTTTT

D gene: TRBD1
J gene: TRBJ1-1
V gene: TRBV2
clone size: .
CDR3 protein: CASSRQGYMNTEAFF
CDR3 DNA: TGTGCCAGCTCCCGACAGGGCTATATGAACACTGAAGCTTTCTTT

D gene: .
J gene: TRBJ1-1
V gene: TRBV19
clone size: few
CDR3 protein: CASSDRWGGTEAFF
CDR3 DNA: TGTGCCAGTAGTGACAGGTGGGGGGGCACTGAAGCTTTCTTT

D gene: TRBD1
J gene: TRBJ2-2
V gene: TRBV5-1
clone size: .
CDR3 protein: CASSEFVTGDTGELFF
CDR3 DNA: TGCGCCAGCAGCGAATTCGTAACAGGGGACACCGGGGAGCTGTTTTTT

D gene: .
J gene: TRBJ1-3
V gene: TRBV19
clone size: .
CDR3 protein: CASSREPRKGNTIYF
CDR3 DNA: TGTGCCAGTAGTCGAGAACCGCGCAAAGGAAACACCATATATTTT

D gene: TRBD2
J gene: TRBJ2-3
V gene: TRBV4-2
clone size: .
CDR3 protein: CASSQGGGERTDTQYF
CDR3 DNA: TGTGCCAGCAGCCAGGGGGGAGGGGAGAGAACAGATACGCAGTATTTT

D gene: .
J gene: TRBJ2-2
V gene: TRBV6-5
clone size: .
CDR3 protein: CATGAGANTGELFF
CDR3 DNA: TGTGCCACCGGAGCAGGGGCGAACACCGGGGAGCTGTTTTTT

D gene: .
J gene: TRBJ2-7
V gene: TRBV4-3
clone size: .
CDR3 protein: CASSLTANIPSEQYF
CDR3 DNA: TGCGCCAGCAGCCTTACAGCTAACATCCCCTCCGAGCAGTACTTC

D gene: .
J gene: TRBJ1-1
V gene: TRBV7-9
clone size: .
CDR3 protein: CASGHGNTEAFF
CDR3 DNA: TGTGCCAGCGGACATGGGAACACTGAAGCTTTCTTT

D gene: TRBD2
J gene: TRBJ2-1
V gene: TRBV6-1
clone size: .
CDR3 protein: CASSEAFRASGGNNEQFF
CDR3 DNA: TGTGCCAGCAGTGAAGCGTTTCGGGCTAGCGGGGGTAACAATGAGCAGTTCTTC

D gene: .
J gene: TRBJ1-5
V gene: TRBV18
clone size: .
CDR3 protein: CASSRLAQPQHF
CDR3 DNA: TGTGCCAGCTCACGTTTGGCTCAGCCCCAGCATTTT

D gene: TRBD1
J gene: TRBJ2-5
V gene: TRBV6-4
clone size: .
CDR3 protein: CASSEKGDRVETQYF
CDR3 DNA: TGTGCCAGCAGTGAGAAGGGGGACAGGGTCGAGACCCAGTACTTC

D gene: .
J gene: TRBJ2-7
V gene: TRBV25-1
clone size: .
CDR3 protein: CASSESRKHPEGF
CDR3 DNA: TGTGCCAGCAGTGAGTCGAGGAAACACCCGGAGGGATTC

D gene: .
J gene: TRBJ2-5
V gene: TRBV30
clone size: .
CDR3 protein: CAWSPQEETQYF
CDR3 DNA: TGTGCCTGGAGTCCCCAGGAAGAGACCCAGTACTTC

D gene: TRBD1
J gene: TRBJ1-6
V gene: TRBV5-6
clone size: few
CDR3 protein: CASSDQTGGGSPLHF
CDR3 DNA: TGTGCCAGCAGCGACCAGACAGGGGGGGGATCACCCCTCCACTTT

D gene: TRBD2
J gene: TRBJ2-1
V gene: TRBV4-3
clone size: many
CDR3 protein: CASSQDVGGTYNEQFF
CDR3 DNA: TGCGCCAGCAGCCAAGATGTGGGAGGGACCTACAATGAGCAGTTCTTC

D gene: TRBD2
J gene: TRBJ2-7
V gene: TRBV6-1
clone size: few
CDR3 protein: CASSERGNEQYF
CDR3 DNA: TGTGCCAGCAGTGAGCGGGGGAACGAGCAGTACTTC